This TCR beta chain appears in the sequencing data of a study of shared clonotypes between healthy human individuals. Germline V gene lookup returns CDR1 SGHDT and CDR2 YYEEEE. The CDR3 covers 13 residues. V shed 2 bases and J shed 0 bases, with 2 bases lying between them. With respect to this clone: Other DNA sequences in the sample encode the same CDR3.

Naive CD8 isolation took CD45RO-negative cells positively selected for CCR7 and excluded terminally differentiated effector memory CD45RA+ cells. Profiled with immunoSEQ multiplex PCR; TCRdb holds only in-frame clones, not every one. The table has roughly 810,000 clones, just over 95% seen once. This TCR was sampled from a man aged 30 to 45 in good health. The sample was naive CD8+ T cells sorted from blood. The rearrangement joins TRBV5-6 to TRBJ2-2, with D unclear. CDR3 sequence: CASSLTNTGELFF. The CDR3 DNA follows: TGTGCCAGCAGCTTAACGAACACCGGGGAGCTGTTTTTT.